This T cell receptor (beta chain) emerged from a study of T cell repertoires in cytomegalovirus infection. The overall study: In the study, CMV epitopes included recently identified HLA-C-restricted and well-studied HLA-B-restricted ones. Both a matching HLA type and CMV infection were indicated by public TCR beta signatures. Study-wide points: The ex vivo response was dominated by HLA-C-restricted CMV-specific TCR beta clonotypes. Cumulative frequency (of public TCR beta family members) identified carriers of CMV plus the relevant HLA.

As regards this clonotype: Its antigen is unknown.

In TCRdb, the reads were re-called with MiXCR into one record per CDR3 protein. The sample has about 360,000 distinct CDR3 sequences, about a third seen once. The junction had 4 bases not matched to a gene; V was cut back by 5 bases and J by 2 bases. The germline CDR1 and CDR2 sequences are MNHEY and SVGEGT. This CDR3 spans 15 amino acids. This specimen consisted of cultured PBMCs, obtained from culture after CMV antigen stimulation. The chain has TRBV6-2 or TRBV6-3 and TRBJ2-7; 12 nucleotides agree with TRBD1. The origin of this receptor is a human donor in good health (CMV status not recorded). Some clones in this sample may be carry-over from other donors' samples. The CDR3 DNA sequence: TGTGCCAGCAGTGCCCGGGACAGGGGGCCCTACGAGCAGTACTTC. It translates to CASSARDRGPYEQYF.